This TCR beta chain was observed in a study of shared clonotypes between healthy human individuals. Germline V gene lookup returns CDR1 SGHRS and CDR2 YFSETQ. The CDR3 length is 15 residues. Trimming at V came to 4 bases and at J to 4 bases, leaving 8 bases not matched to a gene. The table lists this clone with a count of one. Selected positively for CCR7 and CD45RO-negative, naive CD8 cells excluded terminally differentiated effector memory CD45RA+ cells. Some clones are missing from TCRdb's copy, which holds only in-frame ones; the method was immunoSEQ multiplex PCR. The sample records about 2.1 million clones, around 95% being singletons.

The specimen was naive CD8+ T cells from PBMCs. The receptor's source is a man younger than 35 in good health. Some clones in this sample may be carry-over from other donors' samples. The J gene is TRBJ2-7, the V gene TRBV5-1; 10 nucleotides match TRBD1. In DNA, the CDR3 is TGCGCCAGCAGCGTGAGACAGGGGGCATTTTACGAGCAGTACTTC. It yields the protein CASSVRQGAFYEQYF.